This T cell receptor (beta chain) was profiled in a study of sequential checkpoint blockade in melanoma. As to treatment: randomized to nivolumab then ipilimumab (arm A) or the reverse (arm B). TCRdb's table, derived via immunoSEQ multiplex PCR, lists solely in-frame clones and lacks some. The data contain approximately 11,000 clones, roughly 60% of them seen just once; the ten biggest clones take up more than 15%. The germline CDR1 and CDR2 sequences are SGHAT and FQNNGV. The length of the CDR3 is 14 residues. V lost 5 bases, J lost 3 bases, and 6 bases stayed unmatched. The genes are TRBV11-2 and TRBJ2-7; 8 nucleotides line up with TRBD1. The input for sequencing was CD8+ T cells sorted from blood (inferred from file names), taken from a patient given nivolumab and ipilimumab in sequence. This TCR was recovered from a human donor with melanoma. The CDR3 coding sequence is TGTGCCAGCAGCGGGGGGACAGGCGGCTACGAGCAGTACTTC. Its translation is CASSGGTGGYEQYF. Full variable domain (remainder filled in from reference TRBV11-2 and TRBJ2-7): EAGVAQSPRYKIIEKRQSVAFWCNPISGHATLYWYQQILGQGPKLLIQFQNNGVVDDSQLPKDRFSAERLKGVDSTLKIQPAKLEDSAVYLCASSGGTGGYEQYFGPGTRLTVT.